This paragraph reports one TCR beta chain. Its antigen is currently unknown. The data originate from a study of somatic mutations in cytotoxic T cells in rheumatoid arthritis. Profiling relied on immunoSEQ multiplex PCR, and the TCRdb table lists in-frame clones only, not all of them. The sample lists 15,000 to 20,000 clones; 82% were seen once. Study-wide results and limits: Rheumatoid arthritis patients were compared with age-matched healthy controls, and their CD8+ T-cell clonality did not differ significantly. CD8+ clonality rose with age in rheumatoid arthritis patients, unlike in healthy controls.

Per germline, CDR1 LGHNT and CDR2 FRNRAP. This CDR3 has 14 residues. Deletions cut 3 bases from V and 4 bases from J, with 12 bases between. This chain joins TRBV12-5 and TRBJ1-1; maybe TRBD1 (5 bases). The clonotype originates from a woman between 50 and 59 years old with rheumatoid arthritis. The source material was CD8+ T cells sorted from blood. The CDR3 sequence is CASGFGGVGTEAFF. For the CDR3, the DNA is TGTGCTAGTGGTTTCGGGGGTGTGGGCACTGAAGCTTTCTTT.